Listed below are T cell receptor beta chains from one sample, sequenced in a study of T cells in pancreatic ductal adenocarcinoma. Sequencing was performed with immunoSEQ multiplex PCR; in TCRdb, only in-frame clones are kept and a portion is missing. The data contain about 98,000 clones, 90% to 95% of them singletons. Sequenced sample: PBMCs. These receptors were taken from a human donor with pancreatic ductal adenocarcinoma. Each CDR3 is given with its conserved first and last residue. Each record gives: J gene, clone size, D gene, V gene, CDR3 protein, CDR3 DNA. A D gene is named only where the DNA matches it firmly. Expanded clones get a size class; other rows say once, few or many, or leave the size out.

TRBJ2-4 | . | . | TRBV5-4 | CASSPGGRDIQYF | TGTGCCAGCAGCCCCGGGGGTCGGGACATTCAGTACTTC
TRBJ2-7 | . | TRBD2 | TRBV5-1 | CASAYSGSDEQYF | TGCGCCAGCGCCTATAGCGGGAGCGACGAGCAGTACTTC
TRBJ2-7 | . | . | TRBV27 | CASSQGTRSYEQYF | TGTGCCAGCAGCCAGGGGACGAGGTCTTACGAGCAGTACTTC
TRBJ1-2 | . | TRBD1 | TRBV19 | CASSITGTGYGYTF | TGTGCCAGTAGTATAACCGGGACAGGTTATGGCTACACCTTC
TRBJ2-1 | . | . | TRBV19 | CASSMGRYNEQFF | TGTGCCAGTAGTATGGGCAGATACAATGAGCAGTTCTTC
TRBJ2-1 | . | TRBD1 | TRBV15 | CATSRVPDRGQNEQFF | TGTGCCACCAGCAGAGTCCCGGACAGGGGGCAGAATGAGCAGTTCTTC
TRBJ2-7 | once | . | TRBV6-1 | CASTVELPSYEQYF | TGTGCCAGCACCGTGGAGCTCCCCTCCTACGAGCAGTACTTC
TRBJ2-7 | . | . | TRBV2 | CASRGTQKPYEQYF | TGTGCCAGCAGAGGGACTCAAAAGCCGTACGAGCAGTACTTC
TRBJ2-7 | . | TRBD1 | TRBV5-1 | CASSLGTGGPIGEQYF | TGCGCCAGCAGCTTGGGAACAGGGGGCCCAATTGGAGAGCAGTACTTC
TRBJ2-7 | . | . | TRBV29-1 | CSVAESSNEQYF | TGCAGCGTTGCTGAGAGTTCGAACGAGCAGTACTTC
TRBJ2-7 | . | . | TRBV6-1 | CASSELGGQYF | TGTGCCAGCAGTGAACTGGGGGGTCAGTACTTC
TRBJ2-2 | . | . | TRBV18 | CASSSNLATGELFF | TGTGCCAGCTCATCGAATCTAGCGACAGGGGAGCTGTTTTTT
TRBJ2-7 | . | TRBD2 | TRBV11-2 | CASSLAGLAGVYEQYF | TGTGCCAGCAGCTTAGCAGGGCTAGCGGGAGTCTACGAGCAGTACTTC
TRBJ1-2 | . | . | TRBV18 | CASSPVRDTSFYTF | TGTGCCAGCTCACCAGTCCGGGACACCTCTTTCTACACCTTC
TRBJ2-7 | . | . | TRBV13 | CASSHRVGGAGEQYF | TGTGCCAGCAGCCATCGGGTGGGGGGTGCCGGCGAGCAGTACTTC
TRBJ2-7 | few | TRBD1 | TRBV19 | CASSTGTGEAEQYF | TGTGCCAGTAGTACCGGGACAGGGGAAGCCGAGCAGTACTTC
TRBJ2-3 | . | TRBD2 | TRBV10-3 | CATGTSGSASTDTQYF | TGTGCCACCGGGACTAGCGGGAGTGCTAGCACAGATACGCAGTATTTT
TRBJ2-7 | . | TRBD1 | TRBV5-1 | CASSILQGREDEQYF | TGCGCCAGCAGCATCCTACAGGGGAGAGAGGACGAGCAGTACTTC
TRBJ1-5 | once | . | TRBV30 | CAWSWDTSNQPQHF | TGTGCCTGGAGTTGGGACACTAGCAATCAGCCCCAGCATTTT
TRBJ2-7 | . | . | TRBV13 | CASSLGPSGTPAYEQYF | TGTGCCAGCAGCTTAGGACCCAGTGGGACTCCAGCCTACGAGCAGTACTTC
TRBJ1-5 | . | TRBD1 | TRBV28 | CASSFRGRTGGGQPQHF | TGTGCCAGCAGTTTCCGGGGCCGGACAGGAGGAGGGCAGCCCCAGCATTTT
TRBJ2-1 | . | TRBD1 | TRBV7-9 | CASSYFGTGADEQFF | TGTGCCAGCAGCTACTTCGGGACAGGGGCTGATGAGCAGTTCTTC
TRBJ2-1 | . | . | TRBV7-2 | CASSLDMGPYNEQFF | TGTGCCAGCAGCTTAGATATGGGCCCCTACAATGAGCAGTTCTTC
TRBJ2-1 | . | TRBD2 | TRBV9 | CASTTGTSGYNEQFF | TGTGCCAGCACCACGGGGACTAGCGGCTACAATGAGCAGTTCTTC
TRBJ2-5 | . | TRBD2 | TRBV12-5 | CASGFNSAGGGETQYF | TGTGCTAGTGGTTTTAATTCGGCGGGAGGGGGGGAGACCCAGTACTTC
TRBJ2-7 | . | . | TRBV5-6 | CASSLQGYHEQYF | TGTGCCAGCAGCTTGCAGGGGTACCACGAGCAGTACTTC
TRBJ2-3 | . | . | TRBV19 | CASRTGAAEGAQYF | TGTGCCAGTAGAACGGGCGCTGCGGAGGGCGCGCAGTATTTT
TRBJ2-1 | . | TRBD1 | TRBV28 | CASSRDSGSGHMNEQFF | TGTGCCAGCAGCAGGGACAGCGGATCGGGACACATGAATGAGCAGTTCTTC
TRBJ2-7 | . | TRBD1 | TRBV4-1 | CASSRPGQGTYEQYF | TGCGCCAGCAGCCGACCGGGACAGGGAACCTACGAGCAGTACTTC
TRBJ2-2 | . | TRBD1 | TRBV7-2 | CASSRGQANTGELFF | TGTGCCAGCAGCCGTGGACAGGCAAACACCGGGGAGCTGTTTTTT
TRBJ2-1 | . | TRBD2 | TRBV7-9 | CASSARTGTGTSGINEQFF | TGTGCCAGCAGCGCCCGGACAGGGACGGGGACTAGCGGGATTAATGAGCAGTTCTTC
TRBJ2-7 | . | TRBD1 | TRBV10-3 | CAIRTGTGVSYEQYF | TGTGCCATCAGAACCGGGACAGGGGTTTCCTACGAGCAGTACTTC
TRBJ2-2 | . | . | TRBV5-4 | CASGTGLYTGELFF | TGTGCCAGCGGGACGGGACTGTACACCGGGGAGCTGTTTTTT
TRBJ2-3 | . | . | TRBV19 | CASGQLSTQYF | TGTGCCAGTGGACAATTGAGTACGCAGTATTTT
TRBJ2-1 | . | TRBD1 | TRBV7-9 | CASSRGTGSYNEQFF | TGTGCCAGCAGCCGGGGGACAGGGAGCTACAATGAGCAGTTCTTC
TRBJ1-1 | . | . | TRBV6-5 | CASHRNTEAFF | TGTGCCAGCCACAGGAACACTGAAGCTTTCTTT
TRBJ1-4 | . | TRBD1 | TRBV7-8 | CASSLRRDRVEKLFF | TGTGCCAGCAGCTTACGTAGGGACAGGGTCGAAAAACTGTTTTTT
TRBJ2-1 | . | TRBD2 | TRBV27 | CASSFSGSSSYNEQFF | TGTGCCAGCAGTTTTAGCGGGAGCTCCTCCTACAATGAGCAGTTCTTC
TRBJ2-3 | . | . | TRBV20-1 | CSAFERDTQYF | TGCAGTGCCTTTGAGCGAGATACGCAGTATTTT
TRBJ1-5 | . | . | TRBV7-2 | CASSLIGGNQPQHF | TGTGCCAGCAGCTTAATTGGCGGGAATCAGCCCCAGCATTTT
TRBJ2-2 | . | TRBD2 | TRBV4-3 | CASSQGTSGSGDTGELFF | TGCGCCAGCAGCCAAGGGACTAGCGGGAGCGGGGACACCGGGGAGCTGTTTTTT
TRBJ2-7 | . | TRBD2 | TRBV19 | CASSTVAGVSYEQYF | TGTGCCAGTAGTACTGTAGCGGGCGTCTCCTACGAGCAGTACTTC
TRBJ1-5 | few | TRBD1 | TRBV6-1 | CASSERQGVQPQHF | TGTGCCAGCAGTGAGCGACAGGGGGTACAGCCCCAGCATTTT
TRBJ2-1 | . | . | TRBV2 | CASSEMGPHYNEQFF | TGTGCCAGCAGTGAAATGGGGCCTCACTACAATGAGCAGTTCTTC
TRBJ2-1 | once | TRBD2 | TRBV11-3 | CASSLTSGGYNEQFF | TGTGCCAGCAGCTTAACTAGCGGTGGTTACAATGAGCAGTTCTTC
TRBJ1-2 | . | . | TRBV28 | CASSLISPGRRRGLGYTF | TGTGCCAGCAGTCTAATTTCACCCGGTAGGCGTAGAGGGCTCGGCTACACCTTC
TRBJ1-2 | . | . | TRBV7-9 | CASSLALGTPNYGYTF | TGTGCCAGCAGCTTAGCGCTGGGGACACCTAACTATGGCTACACCTTC
TRBJ1-1 | . | . | TRBV5-8 | CASSLALQGRSDTEAFF | TGTGCCAGCAGCTTGGCCCTACAGGGAAGGTCCGACACTGAAGCTTTCTTT
TRBJ2-2 | . | . | TRBV28 | CASSLDLGTGELFF | TGTGCCAGCAGTTTAGACTTGGGCACCGGGGAGCTGTTTTTT
TRBJ2-2 | . | . | TRBV9 | CASSVDAATGELFF | TGTGCCAGCAGCGTAGACGCGGCCACCGGGGAGCTGTTTTTT
TRBJ1-3 | . | . | TRBV6-1 | CASFVGAGNTIYF | TGTGCCAGCTTCGTAGGGGCTGGAAACACCATATATTTT
TRBJ1-5 | . | . | TRBV23-1 | CASSPGFKPQHF | TGCGCCAGCAGCCCGGGGTTTAAGCCCCAGCATTTT
TRBJ2-2 | . | TRBD2 | TRBV10-3 | CAISRGANTGELFF | TGTGCCATCTCCCGGGGGGCGAACACCGGGGAGCTGTTTTTT
TRBJ2-5 | . | TRBD2 | TRBV5-1 | CASSAGGPGETQYF | TGCGCCAGCAGCGCGGGAGGGCCGGGAGAGACCCAGTACTTC
TRBJ2-7 | once | . | TRBV29-1 | CSVEVSAASGEQYF | TGCAGCGTTGAAGTTTCGGCGGCCTCCGGGGAGCAGTACTTC
TRBJ1-2 | . | TRBD1 | TRBV7-9 | CASSRQGIPLSYGYTF | TGTGCCAGCAGCCGACAGGGGATCCCCCTAAGTTATGGCTACACCTTC
TRBJ2-2 | . | . | TRBV2 | CASKQTNTGELFF | TGTGCCAGCAAACAGACGAACACCGGGGAGCTGTTTTTT
TRBJ2-3 | . | . | TRBV18 | CASSVTPRADTQYF | TGTGCCAGCTCAGTGACGCCGCGGGCAGATACGCAGTATTTT
TRBJ2-7 | . | . | TRBV6-5 | CASREQGWHEQYF | TGTGCCAGCAGAGAACAGGGTTGGCACGAGCAGTACTTC